The TCR beta chain under discussion was sequenced for a study of technical replicates of blood from several donors. TCRdb's copy holds only in-frame clones and misses some; the assay was immunoSEQ multiplex PCR. There are about 74,000 clones in the sample; 70% to 90% occur only once, and around 4% lies in the top ten. V was trimmed by 2 bases and J by 4 bases, leaving 12 bases between them. The CDR3 is 15 amino acids. Per the germline V gene, CDR1 is SGDLS and CDR2 is YYNGEE. The sample comprised PBMCs. The chain carries TRBV9 and TRBJ2-2; TRBD1 is a possible D gene (5 bases). The sequence was collected from a human donor in good health. Some clones in this sample may be carry-over from other donors' samples. The CDR3 is CASSVRQSATGELFF. The CDR3 DNA sequence: TGTGCCAGCAGCGTCAGACAGTCGGCCACCGGGGAGCTGTTTTTT.